This paragraph reports one T cell receptor beta chain. Its antigen is not known. Germline V gives CDR1 SGHAT, CDR2 FQNNGV. With 5 bases removed from V and 2 bases from J, the gap between germline ends came to 18 bases. This CDR3 region has 16 residues. These data belong to a study of OX40 agonist ivuxolimab in advanced cancers. Background on the study: Treatment of patients was with ivuxolimab, an agonistic anti-OX40 (CD134) antibody. The study's findings and limits: At 0.1 to 3.0 mg/kg and by week 6, CD4+ and CD8+ T cells in the blood had expanded clonally. The average count of expanded clones was higher among CD8+ T cells than among CD4+. Those patients achieving a partial response at 0.1-3.0 mg/kg showed among the lowest clonal expansion.

Generated by immunoSEQ multiplex PCR, the TCRdb table keeps only in-frame clones and is missing some. Of about 73,000 clones in the sample, roughly 86% were seen once. The chain employs TRBV11-2 and TRBJ1-2; D may be TRBD1 (6 bases). The origin of this receptor is an adult with an advanced solid tumor such as melanoma, head and neck, liver or kidney cancer. The material sequenced was CD4+ or CD8+ T cells sorted from blood, taken in a trial of the OX40 agonist ivuxolimab. This CDR3 reads CASSALGGMLNYGYTF. The CDR3 nucleotides read TGTGCCAGCAGCGCCCTCGGGGGCATGCTAAACTATGGCTACACCTTC.